The source of this T cell receptor (beta chain) is a study of blood T cell repertoires in COVID-19. Study information: From T cells, B-cell-depleted T cells, or PBMCs came the material, which was cDNA or gDNA.

Trimming took off 5 bases at V and 6 bases at J, with 15 bases between the two ends. This CDR3 is built from 14 residues. CDR1 and CDR2 (germline): ENHRY, SYGVKD. Living in under 30 US areas, the participants were between roughly 18 and 90 years of age. Two negative PCRs, clearance, or symptom resolution characterized the recovered Cohort 3 donors. Sequencing was performed with immunoSEQ multiplex PCR; in TCRdb, only in-frame clones are kept and a portion is missing. The data show 320,000 or so clones, 88% seen once. The chain employs TRBV10-3 and TRBJ2-3; D might be TRBD1 (6 bases). Sequencing was done on a sample of PBMCs or T cells enriched from blood (not recorded which). The clonotype comes from a man aged 25-40 years who had recovered from COVID-19. CDR3 nucleotide sequence: TGTGCCATCAGTAGGGGGTCAGTCATGGATACGCAGTATTTT. This codes for CAISRGSVMDTQYF.